This T cell receptor (beta chain) was sequenced during a study of early T cells in non-severe SARS-CoV-2 infection. The study, taken as a whole, reports: Matching against VDJdb likely underestimated virus-specific expansions, favoring anti-spike CD8.

Details on this clonotype: The antigen remains undetermined.

V gave up 5 bases and J gave up 3 bases, with 8 bases separating them. There are 13 residues in the CDR3. The germline V gene encodes CDR1 MNHNS and CDR2 SASEGT. TCRdb fed the 5' RACE reads into MiXCR, producing one record per CDR3 protein. Of tens of thousands of distinct CDR3 sequences in the sample, 6% to 8% were seen once. Here the sequenced sample was whole blood, taken at baseline. This sequence originates from an adult who was a healthcare worker with PCR-confirmed SARS-CoV-2 infection or an uninfected control (not recorded which). V and J are TRBV6-1 and TRBJ1-3; D unclear. This chain's CDR3 is CASSLKLGNTIYF. DNA of the CDR3: TGTGCCAGCAGTTTAAAACTTGGAAACACCATATATTTT.